The clone carrying this T cell receptor (beta chain) was counted a few times. The sample comes from a study of blood T cell repertoires in COVID-19. Across the study: Italy, Spain and the United States were the sources of the convalescent and acute COVID-19 samples. Sources were T cells, B-cell-depleted T cells, or PBMCs; the material itself was cDNA or gDNA.

The ends were cut back, 6 bases at V and 0 bases at J, with 14 bases in the middle. Germline-derived CDR1 and CDR2 are SNHLY and FYNNEI. CDR3 length: 15 amino acids. The method was immunoSEQ multiplex PCR; TCRdb's version includes in-frame clones alone and lacks a portion of them. This table holds about 400,000 clones, about 89% found once. The rearrangement joins TRBV2 to TRBJ1-2; D not certain. Sequencing was performed on peripheral blood. The TCR comes from a middle-aged man with acute or convalescent COVID-19. In DNA form, the CDR3 reads TGTGCCAGCAGGAGGTCTGACCAGCCTAACTATGGCTACACCTTC. This encodes CASRRSDQPNYGYTF. Full variable domain (rest looked up from reference TRBV2 and TRBJ1-2): EPEVTQTPSHQVTQMGQEVILRCVPISNHLYFYWYRQILGQKVEFLVSFYNNEISEKSEIFDDQFSVERPDGSNFTLKIRSTKLEDSAMYFCASRRSDQPNYGYTFGSGTRLTVV.